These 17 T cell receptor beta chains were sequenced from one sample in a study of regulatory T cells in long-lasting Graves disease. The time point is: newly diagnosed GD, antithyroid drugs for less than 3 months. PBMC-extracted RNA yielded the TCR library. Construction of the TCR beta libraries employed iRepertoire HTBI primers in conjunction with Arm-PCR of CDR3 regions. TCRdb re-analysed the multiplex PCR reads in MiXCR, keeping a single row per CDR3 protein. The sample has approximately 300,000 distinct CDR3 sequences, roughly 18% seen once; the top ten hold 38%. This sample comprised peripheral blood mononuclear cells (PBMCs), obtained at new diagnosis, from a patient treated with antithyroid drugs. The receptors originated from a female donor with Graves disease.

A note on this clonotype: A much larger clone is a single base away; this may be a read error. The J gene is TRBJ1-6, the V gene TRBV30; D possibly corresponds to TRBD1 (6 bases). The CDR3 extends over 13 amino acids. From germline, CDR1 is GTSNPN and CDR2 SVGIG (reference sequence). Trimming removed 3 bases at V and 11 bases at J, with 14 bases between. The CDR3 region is CAWRWGAVAPLHF. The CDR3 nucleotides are TGTGCCTGGAGGTGGGGGGCCGTGGCACCCCTCCACTTT. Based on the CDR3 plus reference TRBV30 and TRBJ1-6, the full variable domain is SQTIHQWPATLVQPVGSPLSLECTVEGTSNPNLYWYRQAAGRGLQLLFYSVGIGQISSEVPQNLSASRPQDRQFILSSKKLLLSDSGFYLCAWRWGAVAPLHFGNGTRLTVT.

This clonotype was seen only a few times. The CDR3 region has the DNA TGCGCCAGCAGCTTGGGCACAGGGGGACGCAATCAGCCCCAGCATTTT. Translated, it gives CASSLGTGGRNQPQHF. This chain joins TRBV5-1 and TRBJ1-5; TRBD1 matches at 8 bases. CDR3 length: 16 residues. From germline, CDR1 is SGHRS and CDR2 YFSETQ. Unmatched junction bases numbered 4, after V lost 0 bases and J lost 2 bases.

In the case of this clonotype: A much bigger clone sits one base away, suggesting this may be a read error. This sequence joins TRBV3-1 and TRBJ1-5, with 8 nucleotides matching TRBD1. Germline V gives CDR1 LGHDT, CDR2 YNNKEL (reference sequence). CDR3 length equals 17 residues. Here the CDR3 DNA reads TGTGCCGGCAGCCAAGGCGACAGGGGCATGATCAATCAGCCCCAGCATTTT. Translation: CAGSQGDRGMINQPQHF.

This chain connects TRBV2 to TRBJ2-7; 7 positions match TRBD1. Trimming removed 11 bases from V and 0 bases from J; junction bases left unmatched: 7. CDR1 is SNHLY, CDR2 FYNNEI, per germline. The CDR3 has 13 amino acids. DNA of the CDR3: TGTGCCGGCCCAGGGGGTTTCTCCTACGAGCAGTACTTC. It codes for CAGPGGFSYEQYF.

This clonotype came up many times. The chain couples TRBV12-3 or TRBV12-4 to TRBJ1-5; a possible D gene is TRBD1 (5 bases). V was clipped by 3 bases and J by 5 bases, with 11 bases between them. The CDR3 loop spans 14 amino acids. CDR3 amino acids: CASSLSGKDQPQHF. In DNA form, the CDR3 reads TGTGCCAGCAGTTTGTCAGGGAAGGATCAGCCCCAGCATTTT.

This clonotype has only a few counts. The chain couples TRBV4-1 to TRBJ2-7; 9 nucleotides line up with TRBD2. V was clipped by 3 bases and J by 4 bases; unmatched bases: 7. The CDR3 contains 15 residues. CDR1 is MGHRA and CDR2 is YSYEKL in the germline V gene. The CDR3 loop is CASSQGEAGGYEQYF. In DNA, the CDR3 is TGCGCCAGCAGCCAGGGGGAAGCGGGGGGATACGAGCAGTACTTC.

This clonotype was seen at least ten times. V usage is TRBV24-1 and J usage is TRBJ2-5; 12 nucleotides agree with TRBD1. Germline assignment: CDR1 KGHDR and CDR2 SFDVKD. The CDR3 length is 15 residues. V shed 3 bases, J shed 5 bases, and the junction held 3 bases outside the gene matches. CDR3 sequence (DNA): TGTGCCACCAGTGATGCGGGACAGGGGGCGGAGACCCAGTACTTC. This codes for CATSDAGQGAETQYF.

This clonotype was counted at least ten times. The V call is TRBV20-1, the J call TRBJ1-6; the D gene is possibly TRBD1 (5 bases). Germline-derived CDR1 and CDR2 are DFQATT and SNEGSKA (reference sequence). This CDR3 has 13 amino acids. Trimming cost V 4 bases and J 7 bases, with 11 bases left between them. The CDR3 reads CSATTHRNSPLHF. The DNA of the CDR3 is TGCAGTGCTACGACACACAGGAATTCACCCCTCCACTTT.

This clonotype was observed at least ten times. The CDR3 protein is CASSYPESLTQYF. Written as DNA, the CDR3 is TGTGCCAGCAGTTACCCCGAGTCGTTGACCCAGTACTTC. The chain is built from TRBV6-5 and TRBJ2-5, with D hard to call. CDR1 is MNHEY, CDR2 SVGAGI, per germline. The CDR3 runs 13 residues. Trimming shortened V by 2 bases and J by 7 bases, and 11 bases separated the two germline ends.

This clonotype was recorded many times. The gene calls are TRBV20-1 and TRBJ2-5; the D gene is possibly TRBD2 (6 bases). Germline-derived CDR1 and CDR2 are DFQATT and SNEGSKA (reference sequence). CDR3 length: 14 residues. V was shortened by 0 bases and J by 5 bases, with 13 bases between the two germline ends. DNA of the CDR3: TGCAGTGCTAGAGACCCCGGGACTGGGGAGACCCAGTACTTC. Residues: CSARDPGTGETQYF.

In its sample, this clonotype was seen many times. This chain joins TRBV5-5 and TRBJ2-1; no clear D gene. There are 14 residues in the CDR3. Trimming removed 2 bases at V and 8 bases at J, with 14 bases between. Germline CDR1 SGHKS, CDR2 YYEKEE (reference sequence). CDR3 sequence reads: CASSFGLDPYEQFF. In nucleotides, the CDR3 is TGTGCCAGCAGCTTTGGGCTGGACCCATATGAGCAGTTCTTC.

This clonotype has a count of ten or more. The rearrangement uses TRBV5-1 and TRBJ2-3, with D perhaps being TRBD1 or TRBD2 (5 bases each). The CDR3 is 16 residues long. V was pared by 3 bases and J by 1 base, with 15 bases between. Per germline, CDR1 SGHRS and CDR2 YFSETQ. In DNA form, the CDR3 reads TGCGCCAGCAGCTACGTGGGGGACCACCGCACAGATACGCAGTATTTT. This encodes CASSYVGDHRTDTQYF.

CDR3 nucleotides: TGTGCCAGCAGCTCGACGGGGGGGTCACCTAATGAAAAACTGTTTTTT. It is translated as CASSSTGGSPNEKLFF. The chain combines TRBV7-3 with TRBJ1-4, with D perhaps matching TRBD1 (5 bases). CDR1 and CDR2 (germline): SGHTA, FQGTGA. The CDR3 contains 16 residues. Between the trimmed V and J ends, which lost 4 bases and 3 bases, there was a span of 15 bases.

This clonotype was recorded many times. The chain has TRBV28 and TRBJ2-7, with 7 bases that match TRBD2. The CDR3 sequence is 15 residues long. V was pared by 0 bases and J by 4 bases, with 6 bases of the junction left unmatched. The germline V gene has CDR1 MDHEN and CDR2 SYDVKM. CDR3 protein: CASSLWGGSGYEQYF. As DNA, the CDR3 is TGTGCCAGCAGTTTATGGGGCGGGAGTGGATACGAGCAGTACTTC. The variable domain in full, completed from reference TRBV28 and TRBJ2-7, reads DVKVTQSSRYLVKRTGEKVFLECVQDMDHENMFWYRQDPGLGLRLIYFSYDVKMKEKGDIPEGYSVSREKKERFSLILESASTNQTSMYLCASSLWGGSGYEQYFGPGTRLTVT.

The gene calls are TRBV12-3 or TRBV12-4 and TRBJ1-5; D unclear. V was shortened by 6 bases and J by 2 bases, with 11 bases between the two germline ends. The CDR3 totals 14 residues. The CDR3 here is CASRGIKGNQPQHF. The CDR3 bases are TGTGCCAGCAGGGGCATCAAGGGCAATCAGCCCCAGCATTTT.

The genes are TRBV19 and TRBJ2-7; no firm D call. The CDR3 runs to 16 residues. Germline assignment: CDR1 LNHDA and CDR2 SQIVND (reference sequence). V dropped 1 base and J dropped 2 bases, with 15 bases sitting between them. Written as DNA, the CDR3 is TGTGCCAGTAGTATAGGTCATCCGAAGCTAGCCTACGAGCAGTACTTC. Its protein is CASSIGHPKLAYEQYF.

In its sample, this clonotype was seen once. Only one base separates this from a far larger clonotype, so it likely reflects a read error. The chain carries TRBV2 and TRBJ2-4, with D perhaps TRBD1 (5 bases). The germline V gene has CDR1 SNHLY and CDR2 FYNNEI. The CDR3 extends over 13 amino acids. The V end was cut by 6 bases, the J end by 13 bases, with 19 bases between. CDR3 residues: CASSPGQYEAQYF. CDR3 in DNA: TGTGCCAGCAGCCCAGGGCAGTATGAGGCCCAGTACTTC.